The present T cell receptor (beta chain) was sequenced within a study of radiation and T cells in renal cell carcinoma. The time point: blood 4 weeks post-SBRT, at nephrectomy. Documented treatment: 15 Gy SBRT to primary tumor, nephrectomy 4 weeks later. This renal cell carcinoma was of the clear cell type. Clones were sequenced by immunoSEQ multiplex PCR, and TCRdb holds only the in-frame ones, with some missing. This repertoire shows about 140,000 clones, approximately 86% found once; its top ten account for about a sixth. This CDR3 contains 13 residues. Trimming cost V 9 bases and J 3 bases; bases outside gene matches: 6. Germline V gene sequence: CDR1 LNHNV, CDR2 YYDKDF (reference sequence).

The TCR sequence derives from a woman in her forties or fifties with renal cell carcinoma. The chain has TRBV15 and TRBJ2-5; 8 bases line up with TRBD1. Here the sequenced sample was blood, taken from a patient whose treatment included radiotherapy and nephrectomy. The DNA of the CDR3 is TGTGCCACACTGGACAGGGCTGAAGAGACCCAGTACTTC. It codes for CATLDRAEETQYF. Filled out from reference TRBV15 and TRBJ2-5, the complete variable domain reads DAMVIQNPRYQVTQFGKPVTLSCSQTLNHNVMYWYQQKSSQAPKLLFHYYDKDFNNEADTPDNFQSRRPNTSFCFLDIRSPGLGDTAMYLCATLDRAEETQYFGPGTRLLVL.